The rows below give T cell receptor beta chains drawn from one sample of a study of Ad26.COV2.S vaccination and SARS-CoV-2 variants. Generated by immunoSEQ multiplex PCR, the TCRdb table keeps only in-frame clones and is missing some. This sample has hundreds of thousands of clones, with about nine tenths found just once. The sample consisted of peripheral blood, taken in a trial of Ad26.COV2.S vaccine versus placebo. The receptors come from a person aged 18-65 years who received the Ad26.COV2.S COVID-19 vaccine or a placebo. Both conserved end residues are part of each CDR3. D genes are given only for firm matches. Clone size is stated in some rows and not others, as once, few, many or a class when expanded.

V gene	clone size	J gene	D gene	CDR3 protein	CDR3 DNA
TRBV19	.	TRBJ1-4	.	CASSPRGGLSTNEKLFF	TGTGCCAGTAGTCCCCGGGGAGGGCTATCAACTAATGAAAAACTGTTTTTT
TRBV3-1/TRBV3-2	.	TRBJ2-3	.	CASSGTRRSTDTQYF	TGTGCCAGCAGCGGGACAAGGAGATCAACAGATACGCAGTATTTT
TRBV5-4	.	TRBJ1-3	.	CASSPAGTTGNTIYF	TGTGCCAGCAGCCCCGCCGGGACCACTGGAAACACCATATATTTT
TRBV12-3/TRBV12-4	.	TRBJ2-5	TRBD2	CASSLGGGETQYF	TGTGCCAGCAGTTTAGGGGGGGGAGAGACCCAGTACTTC
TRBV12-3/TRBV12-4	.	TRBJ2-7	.	CASSLDPPNEQYF	TGTGCCAGCAGTTTAGACCCCCCCAACGAGCAGTACTTC
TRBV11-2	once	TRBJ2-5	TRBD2	CASSLVGGSPETQYF	TGTGCCAGCAGCTTAGTCGGGGGGTCCCCGGAGACCCAGTACTTC
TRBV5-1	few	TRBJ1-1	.	CASSLWEKNTEAFF	TGCGCCAGCAGCTTGTGGGAAAAAAACACTGAAGCTTTCTTT
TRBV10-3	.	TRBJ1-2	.	CAISALDGGYTF	TGTGCCATCAGTGCGTTGGATGGGGGCTACACCTTC
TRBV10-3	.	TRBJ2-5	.	CAISVRDGQETQYF	TGTGCCATCAGTGTCCGAGACGGTCAAGAGACCCAGTACTTC
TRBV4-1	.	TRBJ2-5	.	CASSQEPPGAAQETQYF	TGCGCCAGCAGCCAAGAACCTCCCGGGGCCGCCCAAGAGACCCAGTACTTC
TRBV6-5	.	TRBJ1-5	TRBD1	CASSADRGQPQHF	TGTGCCAGCAGCGCCGACAGGGGTCAGCCCCAGCATTTT
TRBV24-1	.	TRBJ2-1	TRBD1	CATSEGDSRYNEQFF	TGTGCCACCAGTGAAGGGGACAGCCGCTACAATGAGCAGTTCTTC
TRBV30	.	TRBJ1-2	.	CAWNAIGSVYGYTF	TGTGCCTGGAATGCCATAGGGAGCGTCTATGGCTACACCTTC
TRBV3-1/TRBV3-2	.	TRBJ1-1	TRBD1	CASSHPTGRGTEAFF	TGTGCCAGCAGCCACCCGACAGGGAGAGGCACTGAAGCTTTCTTT
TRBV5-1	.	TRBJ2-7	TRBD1	CASSKGQGAYEQYF	TGCGCCAGCAGCAAGGGACAGGGGGCCTACGAGCAGTACTTC
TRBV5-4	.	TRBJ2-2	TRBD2	CASSLKLAGGTNTGELFF	TGTGCCAGCAGCTTGAAGCTAGCGGGGGGCACGAACACCGGGGAGCTGTTTTTT
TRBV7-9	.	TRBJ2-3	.	CASSLVPAYTQYF	TGTGCCAGCAGCTTAGTGCCAGCTTATACGCAGTATTTT
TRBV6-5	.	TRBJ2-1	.	CASSYREYNEQFF	TGTGCCAGCAGTTACAGGGAGTACAATGAGCAGTTCTTC
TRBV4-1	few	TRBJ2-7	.	CASSQVGGTYEQYF	TGCGCCAGCAGCCAAGTGGGGGGAACCTACGAGCAGTACTTC
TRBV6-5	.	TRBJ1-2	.	CASSSYRVEVYGYTF	TGTGCCAGCAGCTCCTACCGGGTCGAAGTCTATGGCTACACCTTC
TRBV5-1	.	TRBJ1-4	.	CASSFGGTNEKLFF	TGCGCCAGCAGCTTCGGGGGCACTAATGAAAAACTGTTTTTT
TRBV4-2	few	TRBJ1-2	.	CASSQVGGVAGYTF	TGTGCCAGCAGCCAAGTTGGCGGGGTAGCTGGCTACACCTTC
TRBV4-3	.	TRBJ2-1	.	CASSQRRGDEQFF	TGCGCCAGCAGCCAAAGGAGGGGGGATGAGCAGTTCTTC
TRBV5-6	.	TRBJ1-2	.	CASTRTVPYGYTF	TGTGCCAGCACGAGGACAGTACCTTATGGCTACACCTTC
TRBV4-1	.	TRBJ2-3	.	CASSRGLPSTDTQYF	TGCGCCAGCAGTCGGGGGTTACCTAGCACAGATACGCAGTATTTT
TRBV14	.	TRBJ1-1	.	CASSQGGWTEAFF	TGTGCCAGCAGCCAAGGAGGGTGGACTGAAGCTTTCTTT
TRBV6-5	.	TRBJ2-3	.	CASSTVLGTQYF	TGTGCCAGCAGCACTGTTTTAGGTACGCAGTATTTT
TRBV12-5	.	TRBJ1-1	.	CASGLSWGNTEAFF	TGTGCTAGTGGTTTGAGCTGGGGGAACACTGAAGCTTTCTTT
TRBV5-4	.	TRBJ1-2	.	CASSSRGVYGYTF	TGTGCCAGCAGCTCCCGCGGAGTCTATGGCTACACCTTC
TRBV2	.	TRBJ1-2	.	CASSALRTGYTF	TGTGCCAGCAGTGCCCTTCGGACTGGCTACACCTTC
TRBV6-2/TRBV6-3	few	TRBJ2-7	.	CASSLVLGYEQYF	TGTGCCAGCAGTTTGGTTCTGGGCTACGAGCAGTACTTC
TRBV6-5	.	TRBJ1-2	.	CASRRLQGNYGYTF	TGTGCCAGCAGACGACTACAGGGCAACTATGGCTACACCTTC
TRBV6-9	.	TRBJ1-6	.	CASICPFTSRHSPLHF	TGTGCCAGCATTTGTCCTTTTACTTCTAGGCACTCACCCCTCCACTTT
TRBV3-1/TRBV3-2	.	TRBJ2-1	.	CASSQGANNEQFF	TGTGCCAGCAGCCAAGGGGCCAACAATGAGCAGTTCTTC
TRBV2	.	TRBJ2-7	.	CASSEPFKDTTYEQYF	TGTGCCAGCAGTGAACCATTTAAGGACACGACCTACGAGCAGTACTTC
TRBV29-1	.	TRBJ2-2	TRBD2	CSVAGGNTGELFF	TGCAGCGTGGCGGGGGGGAACACCGGGGAGCTGTTTTTT
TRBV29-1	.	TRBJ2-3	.	CSVEGGSTDTQYF	TGCAGCGTTGAGGGGGGATCCACAGATACGCAGTATTTT
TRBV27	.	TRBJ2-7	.	CASSFRGYYEQYF	TGTGCCAGCAGTTTCCGCGGATACTACGAGCAGTACTTC
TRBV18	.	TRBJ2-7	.	CASSSTEASYEQYF	TGTGCCAGCTCCTCGACAGAAGCCTCCTACGAGCAGTACTTC
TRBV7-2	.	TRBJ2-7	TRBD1	CASSQLGTGGLYEQYF	TGTGCCAGCAGCCAACTCGGGACAGGGGGCCTCTACGAGCAGTACTTC
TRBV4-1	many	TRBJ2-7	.	CASSQDRYSYEQYF	TGCGCCAGCAGCCAAGACAGGTACTCCTACGAGCAGTACTTC
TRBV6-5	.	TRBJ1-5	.	CASSNQPQHF	TGTGCCAGCAGCAATCAGCCCCAGCATTTT
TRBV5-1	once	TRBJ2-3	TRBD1	CASHRDRDTQYF	TGCGCCAGCCACCGGGACAGAGATACGCAGTATTTT
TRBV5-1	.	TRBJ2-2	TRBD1	CASSERTGGGTGELFF	TGCGCCAGCAGCGAAAGGACAGGGGGAGGCACCGGGGAGCTGTTTTTT
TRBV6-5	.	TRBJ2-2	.	CASSTPGFTGELFF	TGTGCCAGCTCCACCCCGGGTTTCACCGGGGAGCTGTTTTTT
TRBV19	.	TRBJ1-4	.	CASSRGRREKLFF	TGTGCCAGTAGTCGGGGAAGGAGGGAAAAACTGTTTTTT